Presented here are 3 T cell receptor beta chains from one specimen sequenced in a study of blood T cell repertoires in COVID-19. The assay was immunoSEQ multiplex PCR, and TCRdb's table has in-frame clones only and misses some. The table lists hundreds of thousands of clones, 80% to 90% of them singletons. Material: PBMCs or T cells enriched from blood (not recorded which). These receptors were taken from a woman aged 18-30 years who had recovered from COVID-19.

V usage is TRBV9 and J usage is TRBJ2-7; D possibly corresponds to TRBD2 (6 bases). The CDR3 extends over 14 amino acids. The V and J ends lost 7 bases and 5 bases respectively, with 19 bases between them. The germline gives CDR1 SGDLS, CDR2 YYNGEE. The CDR3, as DNA: TGTGCCAGCGGTACCCGGGACGGAGGGGACGAGCAGTACTTC. It encodes CASGTRDGGDEQYF.

This chain links TRBV9 with TRBJ2-7, with 12 bases lining up with TRBD2. The length of the CDR3 is 15 residues. From germline, CDR1 is SGDLS and CDR2 YYNGEE. Trimming at V came to 3 bases and at J to 1 base, leaving 2 bases not matched to a gene. The CDR3 region is CASSETSGGSYEQYF. The CDR3 DNA follows: TGTGCCAGCAGCGAGACTAGCGGGGGATCCTACGAGCAGTACTTC.

The chain is built from TRBV5-1 and TRBJ2-7, with 12 bases identical to TRBD2. Germline values: CDR1 SGHRS, CDR2 YFSETQ. Losses at the gene ends were 0 bases for V and 2 bases for J; bases not matched to a gene: 3. This CDR3 has 16 amino acids. Written as DNA, the CDR3 is TGCGCCAGCAGCTTGGTCTCTAGCGGGGGGGCCTACGAGCAGTACTTC. It translates to CASSLVSSGGAYEQYF.